This entry concerns a single T cell receptor (beta chain). The antigen remains unidentified. Measured with immunoSEQ multiplex PCR; TCRdb has only the in-frame clones, and not every one. The repertoire holds 1.5 million to 1.9 million clones, with 98% as singletons. This sample is drawn from a study of shared clonotypes between healthy human individuals. Study-wide findings and caveats: Of the naive CD4 clonotypes, roughly 5.5% were shared across a few donors.

Trimming removed 6 bases from V and 1 base from J, with 22 bases in between. Germline V lookup: CDR1 MGHDK, CDR2 SYGVNS. CDR3 length: 17 residues. The V gene is TRBV25-1, the J gene TRBJ2-7; D is tentatively TRBD1 or TRBD2 (5 bases each). The sequence was collected from a man aged 25-40 years in good health. Sequenced input: naive CD4+ T cells sorted from blood. Subset defined: CD45RA+ positively selected. This CDR3 reads CASSSLFRGVGSYEQYF. In DNA, the CDR3 is TGTGCCAGCAGCTCTCTCTTCCGGGGCGTAGGATCCTACGAGCAGTACTTC.